These 24 T cell receptor beta chains were all obtained from the same sample, sequenced in a study of tumor-infiltrating lymphocytes in primary liver carcinoma. Alongside blood RNA obtained from unsorted whole blood, germline DNA was also extracted. Making TCR beta cDNA involved around 500 ng total RNA and a constant-region primer. For TCR beta, libraries were produced by three nested multiplex PCR rounds using slightly modified ARM-PCR. TRBV1-TRBV30 forward primers paired with a C-beta reverse primer drove the first two PCR rounds, approximately 11 cycles each. One entry per CDR3 protein, called by TCRdb with MiXCR from the multiplex PCR reads. The profile shows over 250,000 distinct CDR3 sequences, 50% to 60% of them singletons. Sample: peripheral blood. The receptors derive from a woman aged 25 to 45 with primary liver carcinoma and hepatitis B virus infection.

As regards this clonotype: A read error may account for a junction end that differs from germline. The rearrangement uses TRBV11-2 and TRBJ2-7; no firm D call. The CDR3 extends over 14 amino acids. Looked up from germline, CDR1 is SGHAT and CDR2 is FQNNGV. In DNA form, the CDR3 reads TGTGCCGGCAGCTTAGTAGGGCCCAAGGGCGAGCAATACTTC. It is translated as CAGSLVGPKGEQYF.

The table lists this clonotype with a few counts. The V and J genes are TRBV5-4 and TRBJ2-7; D possibly uses TRBD1 or TRBD2 (5 bases each). The CDR3 is 15 amino acids. V was shortened by 3 bases and J by 3 bases, with 16 bases between the two germline ends. CDR1 and CDR2 from the germline V gene are SGHNT and YYREEE (reference sequence). The CDR3 is CASSSGTTIGYEQYF. The CDR3 region has the DNA TGTGCCAGCAGCTCCGGGACCACTATAGGCTACGAGCAGTACTTC.

Worth noting for this clonotype: A read error may explain this, as a much larger clone is one base away. The rearrangement uses TRBV4-1 and TRBJ2-7; D unclear. The CDR3 has 14 amino acids. Looked up from germline, CDR1 is MGHRA and CDR2 is YSYEKL. The CDR3 sequence is CANSQVPGSYEQYF. The DNA for the CDR3 is TGCGCCAACAGCCAAGTACCAGGCTCCTACGAGCAGTACTTC.

On this clonotype: This may stem from a read error, because a much larger clone lies one nucleotide away. This chain connects TRBV5-1 to TRBJ2-7; D call uncertain. The germline V gene has CDR1 SGHRS and CDR2 YFSETQ. Trimming took off 2 bases at V and 3 bases at J, with 12 bases between the two ends. The length of the CDR3 is 14 residues. The CDR3 sequence: CASSLGILFYEQYF. CDR3 sequence (DNA): TGCGCCAGCAGCTTAGGGATACTTTTCTACGAGCAGTACTTC.

This clonotype was picked up one time. The CDR3 does not close with the conserved phenylalanine or tryptophan, likely indicating a read error. The chain has TRBV6-5 and TRBJ1-5, with 9 bases that match TRBD1. V dropped 4 bases and J dropped 7; count of bases not matched to a gene: 5. The germline gives CDR1 MNHEY, CDR2 SVGAGI. The CDR3 is made up of 14 amino acids. The chain's CDR3 is CASSSGTGIQPQHV. The CDR3 nucleotides are TGTGCCAGCAGTTCTGGGACAGGGATCCAGCCCCAGCATGTT.

Worth noting for this clonotype: The junction departs from the called germline gene at one end, perhaps through a read error. The genes are TRBV5-4 and TRBJ2-2, with D perhaps matching TRBD2 (7 bases). The CDR3 loop spans 15 amino acids. The germline V gene encodes CDR1 SGHNT and CDR2 YYREEE (reference sequence). For the CDR3, the DNA is TGTGCCAGCTCGAGAGGGGGGGGGAACACCGGGGAGCTGGTTTTT. Translated: CASSRGGGNTGELVF.

This clonotype was counted ten times or more. The rearrangement joins TRBV29-1 to TRBJ1-1, with TRBD1 as a possible D gene (5 bases). Germline assignment: CDR1 SQVTM and CDR2 ANQGSEA. This CDR3 has 14 amino acids. The germline V and J ends were trimmed by 4 bases and 5 bases, with 17 bases remaining between them. This CDR3 is CSVVSTDLGTEAFF. CDR3 in DNA: TGCAGCGTTGTCTCGACAGACCTAGGGACTGAAGCTTTCTTT.

In regard to this clonotype: Its ends do not fully match the called genes, so a read error is possible. The V call is TRBV11-3, the J call TRBJ2-1; possibly TRBD1 or TRBD2 for D (6 bases each). The CDR3 length is 16 residues. CDR1 and CDR2 from the germline V gene are SGHNT and YENEEA. The CDR3 DNA reads as TGTGCCAACAGCCTATCATGGGGGGCTTCGAACAATGAGCAGTTCTTC. Its translation: CANSLSWGASNNEQFF.

This clonotype was detected many times. CDR3 protein: CASRSSGNNEQFF. The CDR3, as DNA: TGTGCCAGCAGATCTAGCGGTAACAATGAGCAGTTCTTC. The chain recombines TRBV6-2 or TRBV6-3 with TRBJ2-1; 7 positions agree with TRBD2. The CDR3 is made up of 13 amino acids. Per germline, CDR1 MNHEY and CDR2 SVGEGT. Trimming removed 6 bases from V and 5 bases from J; junction bases left unmatched: 4.

Concerning this clonotype itself: A much more abundant neighbour one base away suggests this may be a read error. The chain employs TRBV4-1 and TRBJ1-2; D is possibly TRBD1 (5 bases). This CDR3 region has 16 residues. Germline lookup yields CDR1 MGHRA and CDR2 YSYEKL. Trimming cost V 5 bases and J 4 bases, with 20 bases left between them. CDR3 nucleotides: TGCGCCAGCAGCGAATCGACAGCGTGGAGCCCCTATGGCTACACCTTC. Its translation: CASSESTAWSPYGYTF.

As regards this clonotype: A read error may explain this, as a much larger clone is one base away. The chain has TRBV29-1 and TRBJ2-5; no definite D call. This CDR3 is 10 amino acids long. The germline gives CDR1 SQVTM, CDR2 ANQGSEA. This chain's CDR3 is CSVSRETRYF. The DNA of the CDR3 is TGCAGCGTATCACGAGAGACCCGGTACTTC.

A single count supports this clonotype. Possible read error: a much larger clone is one base away. The chain employs TRBV29-1 and TRBJ2-1; D remains ambiguous. Trimming stripped 4 bases from V and 5 bases from J, with 12 bases between. Per the germline V gene, CDR1 is SQVTM and CDR2 is ANQGSEA. This CDR3 region has 13 residues. This chain's CDR3 is CSVVPNVNNEQFF. The CDR3 DNA is TGCAGCGTTGTCCCTAACGTAAACAATGAGCAGTTCTTC.

The V call is TRBV7-9, the J call TRBJ2-4, with D possibly matching TRBD2 (6 bases). This CDR3 comprises 17 residues. V gave up 4 bases and J gave up 0 bases, with 16 bases separating them. Germline V gene lookup returns CDR1 SEHNR and CDR2 FQNEAQ (reference sequence). The CDR3 sequence is CASSSPAGNIAKNIQYF. The CDR3 DNA is TGTGCCAGCAGCTCGCCAGCGGGCAATATAGCCAAAAACATTCAGTACTTC.

The CDR3 sequence: CASSLGQGGLGYGYTF. Here the CDR3 DNA reads TGCGCCAGCAGCCTAGGACAGGGGGGATTGGGCTATGGCTACACCTTC. V gene TRBV4-1 combines with J gene TRBJ1-2; 10 bases line up with TRBD1. This CDR3 has 16 residues. The J segment lost 4 bases and the V segment lost 4 bases, leaving 9 bases of the junction unmatched. Germline V lookup: CDR1 MGHRA, CDR2 YSYEKL.

V and J are TRBV6-1 and TRBJ2-7, with D uncertain. There are 14 residues in the CDR3. V dropped 5 bases and J dropped 0 bases, with 11 bases sitting between them. Looked up from germline, CDR1 is MNHNS and CDR2 is SASEGT. The CDR3 nucleotides read TGTGCCAGCAGTTCCTACCGCGACTCCTACGAGCAGTACTTC. It is translated as CASSSYRDSYEQYF.

Regarding this clonotype: The junction departs from germline at one end; a sequencing error may be responsible. This rearrangement joins TRBV7-9 to TRBJ2-2; the D is unclear. This CDR3 comprises 12 residues. Germline V gene sequence: CDR1 SEHNR, CDR2 FQNEAQ (reference sequence). The DNA of the CDR3 is TGTACCAGTGGAGACCAGACCGGGGAGCTGTTTTTT. It yields the protein CTSGDQTGELFF.

With regard to this clonotype: The junction differs from germline at one of its ends, possibly a read error. The chain employs TRBV4-1 and TRBJ2-2, with D tentatively TRBD1 (6 bases). The CDR3 runs to 14 residues. Germline assignment: CDR1 MGHRA and CDR2 YSYEKL. Here the CDR3 DNA reads TGCGCCAGTAGCCAAGATTCAGGGGTTGAGGAGCTGTATTTT. The encoded protein is CASSQDSGVEELYF.

Comment on this clonotype: This may be a read error, as it is one base from a much larger clone. No conserved phenylalanine or tryptophan ends this CDR3, so it is likely a read error. The J gene is TRBJ2-7, the V gene TRBV6-2 or TRBV6-3; D gene ambiguous. The ends were cut back, 4 bases at V and 1 base at J, with 14 bases in the middle. CDR1 is MNHEY, CDR2 SVGEGT, per germline. The CDR3 totals 15 residues. CDR3 sequence: CASSFSAASSYEQYL. For the CDR3, the DNA is TGTGCCAGCAGTTTCTCCGCAGCCTCTTCCTACGAGCAGTACCTC.

The V and J genes are TRBV23-1 and TRBJ2-5; D not resolved. TRBV23-1 falls under the ORF class, with uncertain function. The CDR3 is made up of 11 amino acids. Between the trimmed V and J ends, which lost 3 bases and 14 bases, there was a span of 13 bases. Here the CDR3 reads CASSHSPRSYF. The CDR3 DNA reads as TGCGCCAGCAGTCATTCTCCCCGTTCTTACTTC.

Worth noting for this clonotype: Its ends do not fully match the called genes, so a read error is possible. The rearrangement links TRBV12-3 or TRBV12-4 to TRBJ1-5; D is undetermined. This CDR3 spans 13 amino acids. The CDR3 reads CAGSLEYNQPQHF. CDR3 nucleotides: TGTGCCGGCAGTTTAGAGTACAATCAGCCCCAGCATTTT.

As for this clonotype: Since a much larger clone is just one base distant, this may be a read error. V and J are TRBV12-3 or TRBV12-4 and TRBJ2-7; 7 bases line up with TRBD2. The CDR3 contains 11 residues. The CDR3 loop is CASSLGLAVEF. DNA for the CDR3: TGTGCCAGCAGTTTAGGGCTAGCGGTGGAGTTC.

The count of this clonotype is one. At one end the junction does not follow the germline gene, possibly because of a read error. The chain employs TRBV28 and TRBJ2-7; D ambiguous. The CDR3 consists of 14 residues. Germline CDR1 is MDHEN and CDR2 is SYDVKM. CDR3: CVSSSQVLSYEQYF. Written as DNA, the CDR3 is TGTGTCAGCAGCTCCCAGGTTCTCTCCTACGAGCAGTACTTC.

The gene calls are TRBV13 and TRBJ2-1, with 8 bases aligning to TRBD1. This CDR3 is built from 15 residues. The germline V gene encodes CDR1 PRHDT and CDR2 FYEKMQ (reference sequence). Losses at the gene ends were 2 bases for V and 5 bases for J; bases not matched to a gene: 5. The CDR3 DNA follows: TGTGCCAGCAGCTTAAAGGACAGGGCCCACAATGAGCAGTTCTTC. It codes for CASSLKDRAHNEQFF.

As regards this clonotype: Here the CDR3 omits its conserved ending phenylalanine or tryptophan, so a read error is the likely source. The V call is TRBV29-1, the J call TRBJ2-2; 7 bases are a match to TRBD1. This CDR3 has 12 residues. CDR1 and CDR2 (germline): SQVTM, ANQGSEA. CDR3 coding DNA: TGCAGCATTGACAGGGTTACCGGGGAGCTGTTTCTT. Encoded protein: CSIDRVTGELFL.